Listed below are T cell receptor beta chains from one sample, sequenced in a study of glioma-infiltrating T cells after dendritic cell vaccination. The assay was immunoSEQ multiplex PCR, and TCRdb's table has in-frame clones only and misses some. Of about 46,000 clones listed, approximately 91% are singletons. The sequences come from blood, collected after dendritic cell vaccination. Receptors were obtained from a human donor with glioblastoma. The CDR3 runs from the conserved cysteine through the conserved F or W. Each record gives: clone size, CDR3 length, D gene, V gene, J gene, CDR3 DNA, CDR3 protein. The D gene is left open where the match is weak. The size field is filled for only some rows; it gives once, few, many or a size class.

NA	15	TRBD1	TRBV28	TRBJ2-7	TGTGCCAGCAGTTCCCCGGGACAGGGGGCCTACGAGCAGTACTTC	CASSSPGQGAYEQYF
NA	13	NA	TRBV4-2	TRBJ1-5	TGTGCCAGCAGCCAAAGTTATGAGGGGGCCCAGCATTTT	CASSQSYEGAQHF
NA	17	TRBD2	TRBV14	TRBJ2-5	TGTGCCAGCAGCCCTCGGGGGGGGAGAATTGTAGAAGAGACCCAGTACTTC	CASSPRGGRIVEETQYF
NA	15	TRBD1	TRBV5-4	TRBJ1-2	TGTGCCAGCAGCTTTCGGACAGGGGGCCGGTATGGCTACACCTTC	CASSFRTGGRYGYTF
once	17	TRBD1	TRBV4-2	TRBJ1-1	TGTGCCAGCAGCCAAGAGTCCACAGGGGGCTTGAACACTGAAGCTTTCTTT	CASSQESTGGLNTEAFF
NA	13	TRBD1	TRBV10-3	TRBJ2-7	TGTGCCATCAGTACAGGGGGCCTCTACGAGCAGTACTTC	CAISTGGLYEQYF
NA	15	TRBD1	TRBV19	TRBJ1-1	TGTGCCAGTAGCGGGACAGGGGGCGACTACACTGAAGCTTTCTTT	CASSGTGGDYTEAFF
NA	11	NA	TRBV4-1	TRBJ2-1	TGCGCCAGCAGCCAAGTCAGTGAGCAGTTCTTC	CASSQVSEQFF
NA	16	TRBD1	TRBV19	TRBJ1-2	TGTGCCAGTAGTATCCGGACAGGGCAAGCCAACTATGGCTACACCTTC	CASSIRTGQANYGYTF
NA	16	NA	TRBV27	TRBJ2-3	TGTGCCAGCAGTAGGGGGTGGGGGAGGGCACAGGATACGCAGTATTTT	CASSRGWGRAQDTQYF
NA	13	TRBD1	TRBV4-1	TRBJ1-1	TGCGCCAGCAGCCAGACCCCAGGGGGCGAGGCTTTCTTT	CASSQTPGGEAFF
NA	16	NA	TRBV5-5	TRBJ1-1	TGTGCCAGCAGCCGTCCTCCGGGACATACGAACACTGAAGCTTTCTTT	CASSRPPGHTNTEAFF
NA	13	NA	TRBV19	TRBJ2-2	TGTGCCAGTAGTATACAGGGGACCGGGGAGCTGTTTTTT	CASSIQGTGELFF
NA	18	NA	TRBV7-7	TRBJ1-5	TGTGCTAGCAGCTCAAGACCCGGGTCCCACTATAGCAATCAGCCCCAGCATTTT	CASSSRPGSHYSNQPQHF
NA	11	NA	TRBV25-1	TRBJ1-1	TGTGCCAGTTGGGCGGGATCTGAAGCTTTCTTT	CASWAGSEAFF
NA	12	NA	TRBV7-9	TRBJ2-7	TGTGCCAGCAGCTTCGGAGTCTACGAGCAGTACTTC	CASSFGVYEQYF
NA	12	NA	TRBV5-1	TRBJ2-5	TGCGCCAGCAGCTTGACGGAAGAGACCCAGTACTTC	CASSLTEETQYF
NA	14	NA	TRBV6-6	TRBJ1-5	TGTGCCAGCAGTTCAGGTCAGTTCAATCAGCCCCAGCATTTT	CASSSGQFNQPQHF
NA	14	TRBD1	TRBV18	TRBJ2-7	TGTGCCAGCTCACCCCCGACAGGGTCCAACGAGCAGTACTTC	CASSPPTGSNEQYF
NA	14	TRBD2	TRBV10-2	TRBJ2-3	TGCGCCACCGGACTAGCGGGAGGAAGAGATACGCAGTATTTT	CATGLAGGRDTQYF
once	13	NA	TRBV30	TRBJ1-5	TGTGCCTGGAGTAGGAGGGGCAATCAGCCCCAGCATTTT	CAWSRRGNQPQHF
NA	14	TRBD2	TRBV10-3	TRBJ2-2	TGTGCCACCACCGGGGGGACGAACACCGGGGAGCTGTTTTTT	CATTGGTNTGELFF
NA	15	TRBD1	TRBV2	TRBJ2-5	TGTGCCAGCAACTTGCCGGGACAGTTAGGAGAGACCCAGTACTTC	CASNLPGQLGETQYF
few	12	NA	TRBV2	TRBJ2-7	TGTGCCAGCAGTGAAACGGGGTTCGAGCAGTACTTC	CASSETGFEQYF
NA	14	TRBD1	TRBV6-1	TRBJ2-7	TGTGCCAGCAGTGCTGGGGACAGGTCCTACGAGCAGTACTTC	CASSAGDRSYEQYF
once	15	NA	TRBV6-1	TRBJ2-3	TGTGCCAGCAGTGAGTTCGCGAGTAGCACAGATACGCAGTATTTT	CASSEFASSTDTQYF
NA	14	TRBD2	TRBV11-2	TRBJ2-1	TGTGCCAGCAGCATAGGGAGGGCCTCCAATGAGCAGTTCTTC	CASSIGRASNEQFF
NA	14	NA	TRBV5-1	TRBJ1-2	TGCGCCAGCAGCCGGGACACACCTAACTATGGCTACACCTTC	CASSRDTPNYGYTF
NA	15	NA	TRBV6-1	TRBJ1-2	TGTGCCAGCAGTGATCCAGGTTCGGGGGGCTATGGCTACACCTTC	CASSDPGSGGYGYTF
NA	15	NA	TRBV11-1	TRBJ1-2	TGTGCCAGCAGCTTAGGGGGCACAGCTAACTATGGCTACACCTTC	CASSLGGTANYGYTF
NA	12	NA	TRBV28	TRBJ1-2	TGTGCCAGCAACGGAGGGTCGGTTGGCTACACCTTC	CASNGGSVGYTF
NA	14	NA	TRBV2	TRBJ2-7	TGTGCCAGCAGAAGGACACAGGACGCCTACGAGCAGTACTTC	CASRRTQDAYEQYF
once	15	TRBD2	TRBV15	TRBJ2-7	TGTGCCACCAGCAGAGGGACTAGGGGTACCTACGAGCAGTACTTC	CATSRGTRGTYEQYF
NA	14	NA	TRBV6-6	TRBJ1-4	TGTGCCAGCAGTTACCCAGCAACTAATGAAAAACTGTTTTTT	CASSYPATNEKLFF
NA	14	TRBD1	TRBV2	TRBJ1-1	TGTGCCAGCAGGGGACAGGGTGTCGGCACTGAAGCTTTCTTT	CASRGQGVGTEAFF
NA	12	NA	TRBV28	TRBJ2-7	TGTGCCAGCAGTAGAACAGCTTACGAGCAGTACTTC	CASSRTAYEQYF
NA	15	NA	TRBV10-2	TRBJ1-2	TGCGCCAGCAGTGAGTCGACCGGGGGGAGCTATGGCTACACCTTC	CASSESTGGSYGYTF
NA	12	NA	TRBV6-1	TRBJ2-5	TGTGCCAGCAGTCTCACTTTTGAGACCCAGTACTTC	CASSLTFETQYF
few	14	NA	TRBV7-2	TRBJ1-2	TGTGCCAGCAGCTTGGCACGGAGGGAATATGGCTACACCTTC	CASSLARREYGYTF
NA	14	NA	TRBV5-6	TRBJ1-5	TGTGCCAGCAGCTTGGGGGGGGAAAATCAGCCCCAGCATTTT	CASSLGGENQPQHF
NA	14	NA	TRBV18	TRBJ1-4	TGTGCCAGCTCACCATCCCAGGGTATAGAAAAACTGTTTTTT	CASSPSQGIEKLFF
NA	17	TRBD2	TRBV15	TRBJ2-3	TGTGCCACCAGCGTACGGACTAGCGACATTCTCACAGATACGCAGTATTTT	CATSVRTSDILTDTQYF
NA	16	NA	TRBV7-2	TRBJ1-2	TGTGCCAGCAGCTTAGTATCAGTCTCCCTGGCCGATGGCTACACCTTC	CASSLVSVSLADGYTF
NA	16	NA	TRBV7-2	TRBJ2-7	TGTGCCAGCAGCTTAGGGATAGGGAGTGGAGTGCGAGAGCAGTACTTC	CASSLGIGSGVREQYF
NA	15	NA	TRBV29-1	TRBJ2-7	TGCAGCGTTGCTATGGGGGGGCAGAGGACCTACGAGCAGTACTTC	CSVAMGGQRTYEQYF
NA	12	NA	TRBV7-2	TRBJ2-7	TGTGCCAGCAGCTCATATTACTACGAGCAGTACTTC	CASSSYYYEQYF
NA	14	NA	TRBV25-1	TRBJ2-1	TGTGCCAGCAGCCTTGAACAGAACTACAATGAGCAGTTCTTC	CASSLEQNYNEQFF
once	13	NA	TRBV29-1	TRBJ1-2	TGCAGCGTTCAGGACACATCTAACTATGGCTACACCTTC	CSVQDTSNYGYTF
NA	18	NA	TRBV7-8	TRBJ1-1	TGTGCCAGCAGCTTAGGGAGGGGAGGTCGAACGAGGCACACTGAAGCTTTCTTT	CASSLGRGGRTRHTEAFF
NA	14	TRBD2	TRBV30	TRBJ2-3	TGTGCCTGGAGTATAGCGGGAGGGGAAGATACGCAGTATTTT	CAWSIAGGEDTQYF
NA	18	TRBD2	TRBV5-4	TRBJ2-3	TGTGCCAGCAGCCTCGCCGGACTAGCGGGAGGTACAGGGGATACGCAGTATTTT	CASSLAGLAGGTGDTQYF
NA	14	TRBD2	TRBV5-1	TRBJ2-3	TGCGCCAGCAGCTCTAGCGGGAGAACAGATACGCAGTATTTT	CASSSSGRTDTQYF
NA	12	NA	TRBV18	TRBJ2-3	TGTGCCAGCTCACTCGTCACAGATACGCAGTATTTT	CASSLVTDTQYF
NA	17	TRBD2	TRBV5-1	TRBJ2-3	TGCGCCAGCAGCTTGGGTCTAGCGGGTGGAGCCACAGATACGCAGTATTTT	CASSLGLAGGATDTQYF
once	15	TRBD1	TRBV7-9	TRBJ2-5	TGTGCCAGCAGCATAAGACAGGGACGCGCGGAGACCCAGTACTTC	CASSIRQGRAETQYF